The 14 T cell receptor beta chains reported below all come from one sample, sequenced in a study of memory CD4+ T cells and cytomegalovirus serostatus. Repertoires were generated with immunoSEQ multiplex PCR, while TCRdb's copy carries only in-frame clones and drops some. Here the sample spans 45,000 to 70,000 clones, approximately 82% being singletons. Single viable CD3+CD4+CD8-CD45RO+ cells were sorted as the memory CD4+ T cells. The sequenced sample consisted of memory CD4+ T cells from blood. Receptor source: an adult in good health and CMV-seronegative. Some clones in this sample may be carry-over from other donors' samples.

The rearrangement joins TRBV28 to TRBJ1-2; 7 nucleotides line up with TRBD1. CDR1 is MDHEN and CDR2 is SYDVKM in the germline V gene. V was pared by 5 bases and J by 5 bases, with 20 bases of the junction left unmatched. The length of the CDR3 is 18 residues. The CDR3 coding sequence is TGTGCCAGCAGTACCCGGACAGGAAGATTTACCGCGGTGTATGGCTACACCTTC. This gives the protein CASSTRTGRFTAVYGYTF.

The chain recombines TRBV28 with TRBJ1-1, with D uncertain. The CDR3 runs 12 residues. CDR1 and CDR2 from the germline V gene are MDHEN and SYDVKM. Trimming took 3 bases from V and 6 from J, leaving 8 bases between them. The CDR3 coding sequence is TGTGCCAGCAGTTTTGGGGTCGCTGAAGCTTTCTTT. Its translation: CASSFGVAEAFF.

This chain connects TRBV2 to TRBJ2-3; perhaps TRBD2 as D (5 bases). The CDR3 length is 12 residues. Trimming pared 6 bases from V and 6 bases from J, leaving 10 bases between. The germline V gene encodes CDR1 SNHLY and CDR2 FYNNEI. The CDR3: CASRGAPDTQYF. Written as DNA, the CDR3 is TGTGCCAGCAGGGGAGCGCCGGATACGCAGTATTTT.

The chain carries TRBV6-1 and TRBJ2-1; possible D gene TRBD2, 6 bases. The germline V gene encodes CDR1 MNHNS and CDR2 SASEGT. The CDR3 totals 16 residues. V was clipped by 3 bases and J by 7 bases, with 19 bases between them. CDR3 DNA sequence: TGTGCCAGCAGTGACATCGAGGGAGCGGGTTGGAATGAGCAGTTCTTC. Its translation: CASSDIEGAGWNEQFF.

This clone was seen only a few times. CDR3 loop: CAWSPQGKDQPQHF. CDR3 in DNA: TGTGCCTGGAGTCCCCAGGGTAAGGACCAGCCCCAGCATTTT. J is TRBJ1-5 and V is TRBV30; D is perhaps TRBD1 (5 bases). The V gene's germline CDR1 is GTSNPN and CDR2 SVGIG (reference sequence). The CDR3 spans 14 residues. V lost 2 bases and J lost 7, with 15 bases in between.

This chain links TRBV23-1 with TRBJ1-1; D perhaps matches TRBD1 (5 bases). TRBV23-1 is given ORF status, its function remaining uncertain. The V gene lost 10 bases and the J gene lost 1 base, with 16 bases spanning the gap. This CDR3 region has 14 residues. CDR3 region: CAITSWGPNTEAFF. DNA of the CDR3: TGCGCCATTACTAGCTGGGGCCCGAACACTGAAGCTTTCTTT.

This chain connects TRBV5-1 to TRBJ2-1, with 12 bases identical to TRBD2. The trim removed 7 bases at V and 3 bases at J, leaving 2 bases unmatched. This CDR3 has 14 residues. Germline loops: CDR1 SGHRS, CDR2 YFSETQ. Here the CDR3 DNA reads TGCGCCAGCTCGACTAGCGGGAGCTACAATGAGCAGTTCTTC. Protein: CASSTSGSYNEQFF. Looking up the rest from reference TRBV5-1 and TRBJ2-1 gives the full variable domain: KAGVTQTPRYLIKTRGQQVTLSCSPISGHRSVSWYQQTPGQGLQFLFEYFSETQRNKGNFPGRFSGRQFSNSRSEMNVSTLELGDSALYLCASSTSGSYNEQFFGPGTRLTVL.

The chain uses TRBV5-8 and TRBJ2-1; perhaps TRBD2 as D (6 bases). In germline, CDR1 is SGHTS, CDR2 YDEGEE. The CDR3 runs 15 residues. V was trimmed by 6 bases and J by 6 bases, leaving 19 bases between them. CDR3 residues: CASIKRDFLGNEQFF. The DNA of the CDR3 is TGTGCCAGCATCAAACGGGACTTCCTCGGCAATGAGCAGTTCTTC.

The chain links TRBV11-2 to TRBJ2-3, with D perhaps TRBD1 (6 bases). The length of the CDR3 is 16 residues. Per the germline V gene, CDR1 is SGHAT and CDR2 is FQNNGV. Deletions cut 5 bases from V and 2 bases from J, with 17 bases between. The CDR3 sequence is CASSPLQGSSTDTQYF. The CDR3 coding sequence is TGTGCCAGCAGCCCTCTCCAGGGGTCCTCCACAGATACGCAGTATTTT.

This chain's CDR3 is CAWNRDRGDEQYF. CDR3 sequence (DNA): TGTGCCTGGAACCGGGACAGGGGTGATGAGCAGTACTTC. The chain uses TRBV30 and TRBJ2-7; TRBD1 aligns across 10 bases. The CDR3 covers 13 residues. After removal of 4 bases from V and 7 bases from J, the junction contained 7 bases not matched to a gene. Germline CDR1 is GTSNPN and CDR2 is SVGIG (reference sequence).

The chain combines TRBV7-2 with TRBJ1-3; TRBD1 might be the D (6 bases). This CDR3 comprises 17 residues. Germline loops: CDR1 SGHTA, CDR2 FQGNSA. V was shortened by 5 bases and J by 5 bases, with 22 bases between the two germline ends. The CDR3 nucleotides are TGTGCCAGCAGCCGAAGTTTGGGCGGCCGGGGGCGAAACACCATATATTTT. Amino acids: CASSRSLGGRGRNTIYF.

The CDR3 nucleotides are TGTGCCAGCAGCCAAAGCCTAGCGGGAGACCGGGAGCTGTTTTTT. It encodes CASSQSLAGDRELFF. The chain couples TRBV25-1 to TRBJ2-2, with 10 bases aligning to TRBD2. Germline assignment: CDR1 MGHDK and CDR2 SYGVNS. CDR3 length: 15 amino acids. V dropped 6 bases and J dropped 9; count of bases not matched to a gene: 10.

The chain uses TRBV7-2 and TRBJ1-1; possibly TRBD1 for D (5 bases). Trimming took off 2 bases at V and 4 bases at J, with 11 bases between the two ends. Germline V CDR1 and CDR2: SGHTA, FQGNSA. This CDR3 spans 14 amino acids. Here the CDR3 DNA reads TGTGCCAGCAGCTTAAATGGGGCCGGCACTGAAGCTTTCTTT. This sequence encodes CASSLNGAGTEAFF.

The V call is TRBV6-5, the J call TRBJ2-7; 7 bases align to TRBD1. The germline V gene has CDR1 MNHEY and CDR2 SVGAGI. The CDR3 is 15 residues long. J was trimmed by 0 bases and V by 0 bases; bases with no gene match: 2. CDR3 protein: CASSYSNRGSYEQYF. The CDR3 DNA is TGTGCCAGCAGTTACTCGAACAGGGGCTCCTACGAGCAGTACTTC.